One and the same sample provided the 5 T cell receptor beta chains below, sequenced in a study of blood T cell repertoires in COVID-19. Profiled with immunoSEQ multiplex PCR; TCRdb holds only in-frame clones, not every one. The sample lists about 380,000 clones; about 80% were seen once. Sequencing was performed on peripheral blood. The receptors were gathered from a human donor with acute or convalescent COVID-19. The donor label of this sample is uncertain.

The CDR3: CASIGRGRVEKLFF. DNA for the CDR3: TGTGCCAGTATCGGCAGGGGGCGAGTGGAAAAACTGTTTTTT. This rearrangement joins TRBV19 to TRBJ1-4; 8 positions match TRBD1. This CDR3 is built from 14 residues. CDR1 is LNHDA, CDR2 SQIVND, per germline (reference sequence). V shed 7 bases and J 8 bases; nucleotides not matched to a gene: 9.

In its sample, this clone was seen once. The chain links TRBV30 to TRBJ2-2, with TRBD2 identical over 9 bases. In germline, CDR1 is GTSNPN, CDR2 SVGIG (reference sequence). V lost 1 base and J lost 3; bases outside the gene matches: 3. This CDR3 has 15 residues. CDR3 in amino acids: CAWSASGAHTGELFF. CDR3 nucleotide sequence: TGTGCCTGGAGTGCTAGCGGGGCTCACACCGGGGAGCTGTTTTTT. Supplemented by reference TRBV30 and TRBJ2-2, the full variable domain reads SQTIHQWPATLVQPVGSPLSLECTVEGTSNPNLYWYRQAAGRGLQLLFYSVGIGQISSEVPQNLSASRPQDRQFILSSKKLLLSDSGFYLCAWSASGAHTGELFFGEGSRLTVL.

This chain joins TRBV9 and TRBJ2-1; 12 bases match TRBD2. With V trimmed by 3 bases and J by 7 bases, 8 bases remained unmatched. CDR1 and CDR2 (germline): SGDLS, YYNGEE. The CDR3 has 16 residues. CDR3 in amino acids: CASSASGLAGRNEQFF. The CDR3 nucleotides read TGTGCCAGCAGCGCCTCTGGACTAGCGGGAAGAAATGAGCAGTTCTTC.

This chain uses TRBV18 with TRBJ1-1; D is ambiguous. The CDR3 contains 15 residues. V was clipped by 3 bases and J by 1 base, with 12 bases between them. Per germline, CDR1 KGHSH and CDR2 LQKENI. This CDR3 is CASSPQAVSNTEAFF. For the CDR3, the DNA is TGTGCCAGCTCACCCCAGGCCGTGTCGAACACTGAAGCTTTCTTT.

The chain has TRBV5-4 and TRBJ1-2, with D possibly being TRBD1 (6 bases). This CDR3 is 14 amino acids long. Germline lookup yields CDR1 SGHNT and CDR2 YYREEE (reference sequence). The V end was cut by 2 bases, the J end by 8 bases, with 16 bases between. CDR3 sequence: CASSLRTGSGGYTF. CDR3 nucleotide sequence: TGTGCCAGCAGCTTAAGAACAGGGTCAGGAGGCTACACCTTC. Supplemented by reference TRBV5-4 and TRBJ1-2, the full variable domain reads ETGVTQSPTHLIKTRGQQVTLRCSSQSGHNTVSWYQQALGQGPQFIFQYYREEENGRGNFPPRFSGLQFPNYSSELNVNALELDDSALYLCASSLRTGSGGYTFGSGTRLTVV.